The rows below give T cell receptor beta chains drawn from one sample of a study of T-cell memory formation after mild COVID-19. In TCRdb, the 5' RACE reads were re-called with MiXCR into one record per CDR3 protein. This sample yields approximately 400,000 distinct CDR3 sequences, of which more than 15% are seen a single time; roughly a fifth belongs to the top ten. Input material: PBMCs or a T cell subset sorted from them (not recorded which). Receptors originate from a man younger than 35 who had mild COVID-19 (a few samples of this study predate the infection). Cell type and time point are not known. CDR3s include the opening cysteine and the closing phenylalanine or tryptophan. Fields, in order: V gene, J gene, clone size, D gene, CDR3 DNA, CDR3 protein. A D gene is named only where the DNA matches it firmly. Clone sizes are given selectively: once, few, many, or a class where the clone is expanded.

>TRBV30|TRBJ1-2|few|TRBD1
TGTGCCTGGAGTACGGGGGACAGATTCACCTTC
CAWSTGDRFTF
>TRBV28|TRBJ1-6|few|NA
TGTGCCAGCAGTTTTCCAGGGAGCTCCTATAATTCACCCCTCCACTTT
CASSFPGSSYNSPLHF
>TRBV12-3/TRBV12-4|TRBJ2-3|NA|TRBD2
TGTGCCAGCAGCTACTCAGAGTGGGGGGGAATTGGAGATACGCAGTATTTT
CASSYSEWGGIGDTQYF
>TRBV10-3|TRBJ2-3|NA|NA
TGTGCCATCAGTTGGGCTGAAATCGAGCCAGGTACGCAGTATTTT
CAISWAEIEPGTQYF
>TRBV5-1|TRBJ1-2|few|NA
TGCGCCAGCAGCTTGCAAGGAGCGCCTTATGGCTACACCTTC
CASSLQGAPYGYTF
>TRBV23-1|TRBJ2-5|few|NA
TGCGCCAGCAGTCAGCGCGACAAACCCCAAGAGACCCAGTACTTC
CASSQRDKPQETQYF
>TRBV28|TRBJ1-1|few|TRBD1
TGTGCCAGCAGTTTCTTGGACAGGGGGAACACTGAAGCTTTCTTT
CASSFLDRGNTEAFF
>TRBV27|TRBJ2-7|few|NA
TGTGCCAGCAGTGGGCCCTACTACGAGCAGTACTTC
CASSGPYYEQYF
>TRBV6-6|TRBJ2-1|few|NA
TGTGCCAGCAACCCGCGTCCAATCCCCAATGAGCAGTTCTTC
CASNPRPIPNEQFF
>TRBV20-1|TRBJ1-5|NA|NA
TGCAGTGCTACCCGGGGGGACAGCAATCAGCCCCAGCATTTT
CSATRGDSNQPQHF
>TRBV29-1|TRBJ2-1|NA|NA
TGCAGCGTTTCAAAGGCTGGCCCCTACAATGAGCAGTTCTTC
CSVSKAGPYNEQFF
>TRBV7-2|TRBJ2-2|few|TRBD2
TGTGCCAGCAGCTTCACTAGCGGGCCCGGGGAGCTGTTTTTT
CASSFTSGPGELFF
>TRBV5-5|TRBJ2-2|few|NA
TGTGCCAGCAGCTTTAGCGTGACCGGGGAGCTGTTTTTT
CASSFSVTGELFF
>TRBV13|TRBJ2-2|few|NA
TGTGCCAGCAGCAGGGGGTCACTCACCGGGGAGCTGTTTTTT
CASSRGSLTGELFF
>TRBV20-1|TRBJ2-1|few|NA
TGCAGTGCTAGAGAGGCTAGCGCGGACTCCTACAATGAGCAGTTCTTC
CSAREASADSYNEQFF
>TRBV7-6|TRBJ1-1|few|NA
TGTGCCAGCAGCCGTACGGTGGAGGACACTGAAGCTTTCTTT
CASSRTVEDTEAFF
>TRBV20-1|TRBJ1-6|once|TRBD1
TGCAGTGCTAGAGATGCCGACAGGGCAAAATCACCCCTCCACTTT
CSARDADRAKSPLHF
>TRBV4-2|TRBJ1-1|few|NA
TGTGCCAGCAGCCAAGTGGAAAACAGGGAGTTCGTCACTGAAGCTTTCTTT
CASSQVENREFVTEAFF
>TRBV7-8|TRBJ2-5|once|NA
TGTGCCAGCGGAAAGGGACGGAAAGAGACCCAGTACTTC
CASGKGRKETQYF
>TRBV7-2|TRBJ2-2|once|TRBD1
TGTGCCAGCAGCTTAGTCGGACAGGGGGCTAACGGGGAGCTGTTTTTT
CASSLVGQGANGELFF
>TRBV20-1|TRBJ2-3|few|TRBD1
TGCAGTGCTAGAGTTCGGGACAGGGCAGATACGCAGTATTTT
CSARVRDRADTQYF
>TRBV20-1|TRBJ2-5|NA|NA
TGCAGTGCCTCACCGGGACCAAAAGAGACCCAGTACTTC
CSASPGPKETQYF
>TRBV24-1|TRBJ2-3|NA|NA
TGTGCCACCACCACCCAGGGCACAGATACGCAGTATTTT
CATTTQGTDTQYF
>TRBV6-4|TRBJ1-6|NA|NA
TGTGCCAGCAGTGACGGGGTCCGGGCACCCCTCCACTTT
CASSDGVRAPLHF
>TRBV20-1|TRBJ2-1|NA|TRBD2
TGCAGCGTGGCGGGGGGGAGCTCCTACAATGAGCAGTTCTTC
CSVAGGSSYNEQFF
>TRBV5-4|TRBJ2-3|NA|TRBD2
TGTGCCAGCAGCTCAGGACTAGCGAGGGATACGCAGTATTTT
CASSSGLARDTQYF
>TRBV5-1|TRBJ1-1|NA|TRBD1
TGCTCCAGCAGCTTACAGGGGCGGGACTCTGAAGCTTTCTTT
CSSSLQGRDSEAFF
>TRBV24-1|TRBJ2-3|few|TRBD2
TGTGCCACCACTGGACTAGCCTCAGATACGCAGTATTTT
CATTGLASDTQYF
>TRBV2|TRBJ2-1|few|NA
TGTGCCAGCACCCTGGGGTCCAATGAGCAGTTCTTC
CASTLGSNEQFF
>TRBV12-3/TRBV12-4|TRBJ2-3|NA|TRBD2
TGTGCCAGCACCTCCGGACTAGCGGAGACGGATACGCAGTATTTT
CASTSGLAETDTQYF
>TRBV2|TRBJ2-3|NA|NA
TGTGCCGGACACAGGGCCGGGAAAGATACGCAGTATTTT
CAGHRAGKDTQYF
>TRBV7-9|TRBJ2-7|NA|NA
TGTGCCAGCACCGCGAGGGACACCGGGCAGTACTTC
CASTARDTGQYF
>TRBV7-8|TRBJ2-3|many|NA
TGTGCCAGCAGCCTAGGACAGTTTTTGGATACGCAGTATTTT
CASSLGQFLDTQYF
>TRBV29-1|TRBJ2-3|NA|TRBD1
TGCAGCGTTGACGGGACAGGCGGGACAGATACGCAGTATTTT
CSVDGTGGTDTQYF
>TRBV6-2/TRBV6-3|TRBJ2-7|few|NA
TGTGCCAGCAGTTACCGGTCGGGTCGGAAATACGAGCAGTACTTC
CASSYRSGRKYEQYF
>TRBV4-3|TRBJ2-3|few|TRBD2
TGCGCCAGCAGCCAAGATGACCGGGGAGGGACAGATACGCAGTATTTT
CASSQDDRGGTDTQYF
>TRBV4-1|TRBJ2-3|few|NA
TGCGCCAGCAGCCCCTTAGCGGCTGACACAGATACGCAGTATTTT
CASSPLAADTDTQYF
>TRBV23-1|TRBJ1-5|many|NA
TGCGCCAGCAGTCAGTTCGTTCCTAGCAATCAGCCCCAGCATTTT
CASSQFVPSNQPQHF
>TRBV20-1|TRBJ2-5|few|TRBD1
TGCAGTGCTAGGACGGCAGGGGGTATTCAAGAGACCCAGTACTTC
CSARTAGGIQETQYF
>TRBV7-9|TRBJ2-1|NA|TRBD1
TGTGCCAGCAGCCCGGACAGGGGGGTTTACAATGAGCAGTTCTTC
CASSPDRGVYNEQFF
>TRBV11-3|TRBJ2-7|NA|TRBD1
TGTGCCAGCAGCCTAGGATCCGGGACAGATGTTTACGAGCAGTACTTC
CASSLGSGTDVYEQYF
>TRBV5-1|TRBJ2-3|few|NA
TGCGCCAGCAGCTTGTTCCCGGGATACACAGATACGCAGTATTTT
CASSLFPGYTDTQYF
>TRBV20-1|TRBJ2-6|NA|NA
TGCAGTGCTAGCTTCCAGGGTACTGGGGCCAACGTCCTGACTTTC
CSASFQGTGANVLTF
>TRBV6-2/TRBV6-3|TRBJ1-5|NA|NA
TGTGCCAGCAGCCTAAGGGGGAGAGAGATCAATCAGCCCCAGCATTTT
CASSLRGREINQPQHF
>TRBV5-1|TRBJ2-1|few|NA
TGCGCCAGCAAGTGGGGCGGGGCCAATGAGCAGTTCTTC
CASKWGGANEQFF
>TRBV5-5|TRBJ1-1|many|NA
TGTGCCAGCAGCTTGAACCCGACAGTGAACACTGAAGCTTTCTTT
CASSLNPTVNTEAFF
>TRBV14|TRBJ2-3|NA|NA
TGTGCCAGCAGGCGAGCGGTGTCTAGCACAGATACGCAGTATTTT
CASRRAVSSTDTQYF
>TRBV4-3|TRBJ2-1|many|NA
TGCGCCAGCAGCCAAGTTTCTCGGGGGATTGAGTCCTACAATGAGCAGTTCTTC
CASSQVSRGIESYNEQFF
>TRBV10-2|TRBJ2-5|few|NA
TGCGCCAGCACCTGGGGCACCGAAGAGACCCAGTACTTC
CASTWGTEETQYF
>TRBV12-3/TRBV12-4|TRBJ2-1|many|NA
TGTGCCAGCGCCGGGGGACGGCGAAATGAGCAGTTCTTC
CASAGGRRNEQFF
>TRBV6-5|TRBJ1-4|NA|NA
TGTGCCAGTTGCGGGACATGGGGGGAAAAACTGTTTTTT
CASCGTWGEKLFF
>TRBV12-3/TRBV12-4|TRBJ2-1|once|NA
TGTGCCAGCAGTTGGAACGCAGAGGCGGAGAGAAATGAGCAGTTCTTC
CASSWNAEAERNEQFF
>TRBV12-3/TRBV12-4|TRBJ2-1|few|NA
TGTGCCAGCAGTTTAAGGCGGAACGAGCAGTTCTTC
CASSLRRNEQFF
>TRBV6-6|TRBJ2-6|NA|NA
TGTGCCAGCAGTTATTCCGTGATAAGGGGTAGCTCTGGGGCCAACGTCCTGACTTTC
CASSYSVIRGSSGANVLTF
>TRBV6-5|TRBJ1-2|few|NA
TGTGCCAGCAGTTTCGAGGGCCGCTATGGCTACACCTTC
CASSFEGRYGYTF
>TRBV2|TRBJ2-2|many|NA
TGTGCCAGCAATGTACGAGTGACCGGGGAGCTGTTTTTT
CASNVRVTGELFF
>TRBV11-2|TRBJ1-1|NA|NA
TGTGCCTGGGGGATAGACAGGAACACTGAAGCTTTCTTT
CAWGIDRNTEAFF
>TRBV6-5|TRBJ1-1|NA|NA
TGTGCCAGCAGGACAGGGAACACTGAAGCTTTCTTT
CASRTGNTEAFF